The rows below give T cell receptor beta chains drawn from one sample of a study of CD8 T cells in Susac syndrome. TCRdb passed the immunoSEQ multiplex PCR reads through MiXCR, listing each CDR3 protein once. The repertoire holds a few hundred thousand distinct CDR3 sequences, with approximately 95% as singletons. The sequenced material came from CD4+ T cells from PBMCs. These receptors all stem from a human donor with multiple sclerosis. Both conserved end residues are part of each CDR3. D genes are given only for firm matches. For some rows the clone size is stated as once, few or many, or as a class when expanded; others skip it.

d_gene | j_gene | abundance | v_gene | CDR3aa | CDR3nt
. | TRBJ1-5 | . | TRBV3-1 | CASSQGGDQPQHF | TGTGCCAGCAGCCAAGGAGGGGATCAGCCCCAGCATTTT
TRBD2 | TRBJ2-3 | . | TRBV20-1 | CSARVRTSRPSTDTQYF | TGCAGTGCTAGAGTGAGGACTAGCCGTCCTAGCACAGATACGCAGTATTTT
. | TRBJ2-1 | . | TRBV2 | CASSGTALSYNEQFF | TGTGCCAGCAGTGGAACAGCCCTATCCTACAATGAGCAGTTCTTC
. | TRBJ2-1 | . | TRBV20-1 | CSARDEIEQFF | TGCAGTGCTAGAGACGAGATAGAGCAGTTCTTC
. | TRBJ2-7 | . | TRBV7-3 | CASSLSGASDEQYF | TGTGCCAGCAGCTTAAGCGGTGCATCGGACGAGCAGTACTTC
. | TRBJ2-7 | . | TRBV20-1 | CSVRLLGEQYF | TGCAGTGTAAGACTCTTAGGCGAGCAGTACTTC
TRBD1 | TRBJ2-7 | . | TRBV20-1 | CSANRGPGYEQYF | TGCAGTGCCAACAGGGGGCCGGGTTACGAGCAGTACTTC
TRBD1 | TRBJ1-2 | . | TRBV11-2 | CASSHGTANYGYTF | TGTGCCAGCAGCCATGGGACAGCTAACTATGGCTACACCTTC
. | TRBJ2-7 | once | TRBV25-1 | CASNEAGLYEQYF | TGTGCCAGCAACGAAGCGGGCCTCTACGAGCAGTACTTC
. | TRBJ2-3 | . | TRBV4-1 | CASSQDASLATQYF | TGCGCCAGCAGCCAAGATGCCTCACTAGCCACGCAGTATTTT
. | TRBJ2-3 | . | TRBV25-1 | CASSAPDGLDTQYF | TGTGCCAGCAGTGCCCCGGATGGGTTGGATACGCAGTATTTT
. | TRBJ1-2 | . | TRBV20-1 | CSASHSHVYGYTF | TGCAGTGCTAGCCACAGTCATGTCTATGGCTACACCTTC
. | TRBJ2-1 | . | TRBV12-3/TRBV12-4 | CASSSPAGLRYNEQFF | TGTGCCAGCAGTTCCCCTGCGGGGCTGCGCTACAATGAGCAGTTCTTC
. | TRBJ2-5 | . | TRBV29-1 | CSVGYTGNPQETQYF | TGCAGCGTTGGCTATACAGGGAACCCCCAAGAGACCCAGTACTTC
TRBD1 | TRBJ1-2 | few | TRBV3-1 | CASSQTGGNYGYTF | TGTGCCAGCAGCCAGACAGGGGGCAACTATGGCTACACCTTC
. | TRBJ2-7 | . | TRBV5-4 | CASSGPRGTEQYF | TGTGCCAGCAGCGGCCCCCGGGGGACCGAGCAGTACTTC
. | TRBJ2-1 | . | TRBV14 | CASSLPAPTYNEQFF | TGTGCCAGCAGCCTGCCAGCGCCGACCTACAATGAGCAGTTCTTC
. | TRBJ2-2 | . | TRBV9 | CASSPQGANGELFF | TGTGCCAGCAGCCCTCAGGGTGCTAACGGGGAGCTGTTTTTT
. | TRBJ1-2 | . | TRBV12-3/TRBV12-4 | CASSLGSSGYTF | TGTGCCAGCAGTTTGGGGAGCAGTGGCTACACCTTC
. | TRBJ1-6 | few | TRBV19 | CASSELYSPLHF | TGTGCCAGTAGTGAACTTTATTCACCCCTCCACTTT
. | TRBJ1-5 | . | TRBV29-1 | CSVGGHQGSQHF | TGCAGCGTTGGGGGCCATCAGGGGTCCCAGCATTTT
. | TRBJ2-7 | . | TRBV20-1 | CSASLGGGEQYF | TGCAGTGCTAGTCTGGGGGGTGGCGAGCAGTACTTC
. | TRBJ2-7 | . | TRBV30 | CAWSVGAYEQYF | TGTGCCTGGAGTGTGGGGGCCTACGAGCAGTACTTC
. | TRBJ2-5 | . | TRBV3-1 | CASSQDAGEWETQYF | TGTGCCAGCAGCCAAGATGCAGGCGAGTGGGAGACCCAGTACTTC
. | TRBJ2-7 | . | TRBV30 | CASGDGGGYEQYF | TGTGCCTCTGGGGACGGGGGCGGCTACGAGCAGTACTTC
TRBD1 | TRBJ2-5 | once | TRBV24-1 | CATSYDRAQETQYF | TGTGCCACCAGTTATGACAGGGCCCAAGAGACCCAGTACTTC
TRBD1 | TRBJ2-3 | . | TRBV5-1 | CASSPQGVITDTQYF | TGCGCCAGCAGCCCTCAGGGGGTGATCACAGATACGCAGTATTTT
TRBD1 | TRBJ1-4 | . | TRBV10-3 | CATRDQTGNEKLFF | TGTGCCACCCGGGACCAGACAGGGAATGAAAAACTGTTTTTT
. | TRBJ1-1 | . | TRBV30 | CAWSSARDYTEAFF | TGTGCCTGGAGCTCCGCACGGGATTACACTGAAGCTTTCTTT
. | TRBJ2-6 | . | TRBV20-1 | CSAHYSGANVLTF | TGCAGTGCGCATTATTCTGGGGCCAACGTCCTGACTTTC
. | TRBJ2-7 | . | TRBV20-1 | CSASDRSYEQYF | TGCAGTGCTAGTGACAGGTCCTACGAGCAGTACTTC
. | TRBJ1-1 | . | TRBV3-1 | CASSSWGGTEAFF | TGTGCCAGCAGCTCCTGGGGGGGGACTGAAGCTTTCTTT
. | TRBJ1-2 | . | TRBV4-1 | CASSQDHNYGYTF | TGCGCCAGCAGCCAAGACCATAACTATGGCTACACCTTC
. | TRBJ2-1 | . | TRBV15 | CATSRDSRYYNEQFF | TGTGCCACCAGCAGAGATTCCAGGTACTACAATGAGCAGTTCTTC
TRBD1 | TRBJ2-1 | . | TRBV3-1 | CASSPQGAGEQFF | TGTGCCAGCAGCCCACAGGGGGCAGGGGAGCAGTTCTTC
TRBD1 | TRBJ2-7 | once | TRBV18 | CASSPGTEGEQYF | TGTGCCAGCTCACCTGGGACAGAAGGCGAGCAGTACTTC
. | TRBJ1-2 | . | TRBV5-1 | CASREAYGYTF | TGCGCCAGCAGAGAGGCTTATGGCTACACCTTC
TRBD1 | TRBJ1-2 | . | TRBV9 | CASSVTLTGTPEGYTF | TGTGCCAGCAGCGTTACATTGACAGGGACCCCGGAGGGCTACACCTTC
. | TRBJ1-6 | . | TRBV27 | CASRPGPEHNSPLHF | TGTGCCAGCAGGCCGGGGCCAGAACATAATTCACCCCTCCACTTT
. | TRBJ2-3 | . | TRBV29-1 | CSVDVSQADTQYF | TGCAGCGTTGATGTCAGTCAAGCAGATACGCAGTATTTT
. | TRBJ1-2 | . | TRBV30 | CAWSVYAESYTF | TGTGCCTGGAGTGTTTATGCGGAAAGCTACACCTTC
TRBD1 | TRBJ1-1 | . | TRBV20-1 | CSASGDRGLNTEAFF | TGCAGTGCTAGCGGGGACAGGGGATTGAACACTGAAGCTTTCTTT
. | TRBJ2-7 | . | TRBV7-9 | CASSFGDLTYEQYF | TGTGCCAGCAGCTTTGGGGACCTAACCTACGAGCAGTACTTC
. | TRBJ1-1 | . | TRBV6-6 | CASSFENTEAFF | TGTGCCAGCAGTTTTGAGAACACTGAAGCTTTCTTT
TRBD1 | TRBJ1-5 | . | TRBV12-3/TRBV12-4 | CASSFGGTGMHF | TGTGCCAGCAGTTTTGGAGGGACAGGAATGCATTTT
. | TRBJ2-7 | . | TRBV19 | CASSIDGTTTYEQYF | TGTGCCAGTAGTATAGATGGGACAACCACCTACGAGCAGTACTTC
TRBD1 | TRBJ1-2 | . | TRBV14 | CASSNRQGPYGYTF | TGTGCCAGCAGCAACCGACAGGGTCCCTATGGCTACACCTTC
. | TRBJ2-7 | . | TRBV3-1 | CASSQDSAGSSYEQYF | TGTGCCAGCAGCCAAGATAGCGCAGGCAGCTCCTACGAGCAGTACTTC
. | TRBJ2-1 | . | TRBV7-3 | CASSPVGGEYNEQFF | TGTGCCAGCAGCCCAGTGGGGGGAGAGTACAATGAGCAGTTCTTC
. | TRBJ1-6 | . | TRBV14 | CASSQRPGSYNSPLHF | TGTGCCAGCAGCCAACGGCCCGGCTCCTATAATTCACCCCTCCACTTT
. | TRBJ1-6 | . | TRBV4-1 | CASSPSGPSGDHNSPLHF | TGCGCCAGCAGCCCCTCGGGACCGTCAGGGGATCATAATTCACCCCTCCACTTT
. | TRBJ2-1 | once | TRBV19 | CASSIGAANEQFF | TGTGCCAGTAGTATAGGGGCAGCAAATGAGCAGTTCTTC
. | TRBJ2-2 | . | TRBV9 | CASTPDPHEAKENTGELFF | TGTGCCAGCACCCCCGACCCCCACGAGGCAAAGGAGAACACCGGGGAGCTGTTTTTT